This T cell receptor beta chain was documented in a study of shared clonotypes between healthy human individuals. Sequenced by immunoSEQ multiplex PCR; TCRdb stores in-frame clones only, minus some. The table has millions of clones, around 96% seen once. Terminally differentiated effector memory CD45RA+ cells were excluded from the naive CD8 cells, which were CD45RO-negative and positively selected for CCR7. Germline lookup yields CDR1 MDHEN and CDR2 SYDVKM. The V and J ends lost 3 bases and 3 bases respectively, with 6 bases between them. The CDR3 sequence is 12 residues long. Points from the study as a whole: In contrast to clonotypes shared by all four donors, non-shared clonotypes had lower generation probabilities. The authors expected sequencing depth to affect clonotype sharing among donors.

This clone was seen once. The antigen remains undetermined. The identical CDR3 is also encoded by other nucleotide sequences in the sample. Sequencing input: naive CD8+ T cells sorted from blood. This sequence joins TRBV28 and TRBJ2-7; D gene uncertain. The TCR was taken from a man aged 18 to 30 in good health. The CDR3 DNA reads TGTGCCAGCAGTTTGGCCAGCTACGAGCAGTACTTC. It translates to CASSLASYEQYF.